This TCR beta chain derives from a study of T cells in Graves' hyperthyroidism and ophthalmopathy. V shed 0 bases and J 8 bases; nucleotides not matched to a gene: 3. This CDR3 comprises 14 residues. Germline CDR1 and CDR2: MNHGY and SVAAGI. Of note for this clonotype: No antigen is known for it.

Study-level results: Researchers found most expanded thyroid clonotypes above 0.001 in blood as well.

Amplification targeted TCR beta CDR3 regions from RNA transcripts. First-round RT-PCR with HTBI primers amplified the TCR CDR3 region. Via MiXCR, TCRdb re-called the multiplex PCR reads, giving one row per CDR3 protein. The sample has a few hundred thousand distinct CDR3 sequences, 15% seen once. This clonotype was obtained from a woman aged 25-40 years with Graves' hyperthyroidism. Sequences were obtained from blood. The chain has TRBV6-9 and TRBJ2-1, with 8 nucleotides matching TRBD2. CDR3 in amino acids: CASSYSGRADEQFF. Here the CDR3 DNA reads TGTGCCAGCAGTTATTCCGGGAGGGCGGATGAGCAGTTCTTC.